This T cell receptor beta chain was recorded in a study of T-cell reconstitution after alpha-beta-depleted transplantation in children. A single count supports this clonotype. J gave up 4 bases and V 6 bases, and 7 bases lay outside the gene matches. Per the germline V gene, CDR1 is DFQATT and CDR2 is SNEGSKA (reference sequence). The CDR3 extends over 14 amino acids. The library targeted TCRbeta and was prepared with unique molecular identifiers. TCRdb passed the PCR reads through MiXCR, listing each CDR3 protein once. This sample carries around 360,000 distinct CDR3 sequences, 10% to 13% of them seen once, and the ten largest clones take around 2.4%.

The receptor comes from a human donor who donated a stem cell graft to a child with acute lymphoblastic leukemia. The sample was PBMCs from the stem cell graft donor, taken from the stem cell graft. This chain connects TRBV20-1 to TRBJ2-1; TRBD2 aligns across 9 bases. The CDR3 DNA follows: TGCAGTGCGCATAGCGGGAGTCGGTACAATGAGCAGTTCTTC. Its translation: CSAHSGSRYNEQFF.